These T cell receptor beta chains were read from a single sample in a study of T-cell reconstitution after alpha-beta-depleted transplantation in children. Via MiXCR, TCRdb re-called the PCR reads, giving one row per CDR3 protein. The repertoire includes around 380,000 distinct CDR3 sequences, approximately 10% of them detected once, and nearly 5.5% sits in the top ten. The material sequenced was PBMCs from the stem cell graft donor, taken from the stem cell graft. The receptors shown here come from a human donor who donated a stem cell graft to a child with acute myeloid leukemia. CDR3s include the opening cysteine and the closing phenylalanine or tryptophan. The order of the fields is V gene, D gene, J gene, clone size, CDR3 DNA, CDR3 protein. A D gene is named only where the DNA matches it firmly. Where a row states a size, it is once, few, many or the class of an expanded clone; other rows omit it.

V: TRBV5-1; D: NA; J: TRBJ2-1; size: many; DNA: TGCGCCAGCAGACCCGAAACCGTATACAATGAGCAGTTCTTC; CDR3: CASRPETVYNEQFF
V: TRBV12-3/TRBV12-4; D: TRBD2; J: TRBJ2-1; size: few; DNA: TGTGCCAGCAGCCCCACTAGCGGGGATTTCGTTCCGTTCTTC; CDR3: CASSPTSGDFVPFF
V: TRBV6-1; D: NA; J: TRBJ2-2; size: many; DNA: TGTGCCAGCAGGGGCGGGTTAGCCGCCGGGGAGCTGTTTTTT; CDR3: CASRGGLAAGELFF
V: TRBV12-3/TRBV12-4; D: NA; J: TRBJ1-2; size: many; DNA: TGTGCCAGCTCGTGGGGGTCCGGCTACACCTTC; CDR3: CASSWGSGYTF
V: TRBV3-1; D: TRBD1; J: TRBJ2-1; size: many; DNA: TGTGCCAGCAGCCAAGAGGCCCCCGCAGGGGGCGAGCAGTTCTTC; CDR3: CASSQEAPAGGEQFF
V: TRBV12-3/TRBV12-4; D: NA; J: TRBJ2-5; size: NA; DNA: TGTGCCAGCAGCCTCGAATTTAGAGGGACCCAGTACTTC; CDR3: CASSLEFRGTQYF
V: TRBV5-1; D: NA; J: TRBJ2-5; size: NA; DNA: TGCGCCAGCAGCTTTTGGATAGCTCAAGAGACCCAGTACTTC; CDR3: CASSFWIAQETQYF
V: TRBV5-5; D: NA; J: TRBJ2-3; size: NA; DNA: TGTGCCAGCAGCTTGGTGCGGGGTTGGGCAGATACGCAGTATTTT; CDR3: CASSLVRGWADTQYF
V: TRBV7-9; D: TRBD1; J: TRBJ2-3; size: few; DNA: TGTGCCAGCAGTTTGACAGGGGGCCGACCAGATACGCAGTATTTT; CDR3: CASSLTGGRPDTQYF
V: TRBV7-2; D: NA; J: TRBJ1-5; size: few; DNA: TGTGCCAGCAGCTTAGAGTCAGGACCCCCCAATCAGCCCCAGCATTTT; CDR3: CASSLESGPPNQPQHF
V: TRBV29-1; D: NA; J: TRBJ2-1; size: few; DNA: TGCAGCGTTTCGGAAAAGGTTCGGAATGAGCAGTTCTTC; CDR3: CSVSEKVRNEQFF
V: TRBV12-2; D: NA; J: TRBJ2-3; size: many; DNA: TGTGCAAGTCGCTTAGCGAGGCGGGAAAGCACAGATACGCAGTATTTT; CDR3: CASRLARRESTDTQYF
V: TRBV7-2; D: TRBD1; J: TRBJ2-7; size: many; DNA: TGTGCCAGCAGCAGGCCGGGACAGGGGTTCTACGAGCAGTACTTC; CDR3: CASSRPGQGFYEQYF
V: TRBV4-1; D: NA; J: TRBJ2-1; size: few; DNA: TGCGCCAGCAGCCTAAGGAGGGCCCATGAGCAGTTCTTC; CDR3: CASSLRRAHEQFF
V: TRBV10-3; D: NA; J: TRBJ1-2; size: NA; DNA: TGTGCCATCAGTGAGCCCGCAGGGTGGGATGGCTACACCTTC; CDR3: CAISEPAGWDGYTF
V: TRBV20-1; D: TRBD2; J: TRBJ2-5; size: NA; DNA: TGCAGTGCGAAAACGGGACTAGATGAGACCCAGTACTTC; CDR3: CSAKTGLDETQYF
V: TRBV20-1; D: NA; J: TRBJ2-5; size: NA; DNA: TGCAGTGCTAGAGGTACAGGGACCGGGGAGACCCAGTACTTC; CDR3: CSARGTGTGETQYF
V: TRBV7-9; D: NA; J: TRBJ2-4; size: few; DNA: TGTGCCAGCGGTGGAGCGGTAGGGAGTGAAAACATTCAGTACTTC; CDR3: CASGGAVGSENIQYF
V: TRBV10-3; D: NA; J: TRBJ2-2; size: few; DNA: TGTGCCATCAGGACAGGAACCGGGGAGCTGTTTTTT; CDR3: CAIRTGTGELFF
V: TRBV9; D: TRBD1; J: TRBJ1-2; size: NA; DNA: TGTGCCAGCAGCGTACGACAGGGAGAGGGCTACACCTTC; CDR3: CASSVRQGEGYTF
V: TRBV3-1; D: NA; J: TRBJ1-2; size: few; DNA: TGTGCCAGCAGCCCCCCGGCCCTGGGGTTCTATGGCTACACCTTC; CDR3: CASSPPALGFYGYTF
V: TRBV2; D: TRBD1; J: TRBJ1-1; size: many; DNA: TGTGCCAGCAACCGGGAGGGGGCAACTGAAGCTTTCTTT; CDR3: CASNREGATEAFF